This T cell receptor (beta chain) emerged from a study of cytomegalovirus exposure and HLA in healthy donors. The PCR used 60 Vbeta and 13 Jbeta primers. Some clones are missing from TCRdb's copy, which holds only in-frame ones; the method was immunoSEQ multiplex PCR. Here the sample spans around 140,000 clones, 70% to 85% being singletons. Losses at the gene ends were 7 bases for V and 4 bases for J; bases not matched to a gene: 12. CDR1 is MNHEY and CDR2 is SVGAGI in the germline V gene. The CDR3 spans 15 residues. Sequencing was carried out using PBMCs. The V gene is TRBV6-5, the J gene TRBJ1-1; 7 nucleotides line up with TRBD1. The sequence came from a man aged 25 to 45 in good health and CMV-seropositive. The CDR3 nucleotides read TGTGCCAGCACCCACAGGGGCCTCGGGGGCACTGAAGCTTTCTTT. The encoded protein is CASTHRGLGGTEAFF.